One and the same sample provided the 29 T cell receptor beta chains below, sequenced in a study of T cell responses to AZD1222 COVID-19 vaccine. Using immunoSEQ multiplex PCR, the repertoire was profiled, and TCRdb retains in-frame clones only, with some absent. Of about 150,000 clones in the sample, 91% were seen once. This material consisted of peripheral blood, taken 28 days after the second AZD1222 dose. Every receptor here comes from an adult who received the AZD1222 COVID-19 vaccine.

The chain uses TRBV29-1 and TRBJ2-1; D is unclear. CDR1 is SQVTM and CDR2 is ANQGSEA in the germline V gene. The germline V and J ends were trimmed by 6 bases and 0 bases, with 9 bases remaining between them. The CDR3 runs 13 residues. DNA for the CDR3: TGCAGCGTAGAACTTGACTCCTACAATGAGCAGTTCTTC. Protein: CSVELDSYNEQFF.

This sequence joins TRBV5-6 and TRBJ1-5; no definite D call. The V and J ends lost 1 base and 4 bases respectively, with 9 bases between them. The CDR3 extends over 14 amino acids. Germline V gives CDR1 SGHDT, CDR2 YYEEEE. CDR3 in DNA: TGTGCCAGCAGCTTGTTGGAGGCAAATCAGCCCCAGCATTTT. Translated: CASSLLEANQPQHF.

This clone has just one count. CDR3 DNA sequence: TGTGCCAGCAGTTACGTATCGGCGGGAAAACTGTTTTTT. Translating it yields CASSYVSAGKLFF. The chain employs TRBV6-5 and TRBJ1-4; D gene ambiguous. Looked up from germline, CDR1 is MNHEY and CDR2 is SVGAGI. The V gene lost 2 bases and the J gene lost 10 bases, with 11 bases spanning the gap. The CDR3 runs to 13 residues.

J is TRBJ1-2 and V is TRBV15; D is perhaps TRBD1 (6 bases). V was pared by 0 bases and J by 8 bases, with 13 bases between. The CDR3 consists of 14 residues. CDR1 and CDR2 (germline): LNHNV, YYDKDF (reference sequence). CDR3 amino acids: CATSRDSGELGYTF. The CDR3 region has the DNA TGTGCCACCAGCAGAGATTCAGGGGAGTTGGGCTACACCTTC.

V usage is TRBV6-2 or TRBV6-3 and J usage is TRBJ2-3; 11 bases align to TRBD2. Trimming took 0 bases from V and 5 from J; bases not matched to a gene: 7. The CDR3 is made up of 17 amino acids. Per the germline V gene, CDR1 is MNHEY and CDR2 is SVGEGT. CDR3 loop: CASSYSGEGLAGDTQYF. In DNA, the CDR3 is TGTGCCAGCAGTTACTCAGGTGAAGGACTAGCGGGAGATACGCAGTATTTT.

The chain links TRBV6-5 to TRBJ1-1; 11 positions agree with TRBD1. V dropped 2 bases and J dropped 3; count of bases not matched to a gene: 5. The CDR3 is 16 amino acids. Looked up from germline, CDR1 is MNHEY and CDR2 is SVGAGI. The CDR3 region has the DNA TGTGCCAGCAGTTACCTAGGACAGGGGGCGCACACTGAAGCTTTCTTT. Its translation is CASSYLGQGAHTEAFF.

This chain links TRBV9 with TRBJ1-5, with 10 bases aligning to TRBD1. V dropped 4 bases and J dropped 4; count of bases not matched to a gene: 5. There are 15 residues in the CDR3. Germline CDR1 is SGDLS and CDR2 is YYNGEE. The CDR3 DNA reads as TGTGCCAGCAGCATCGGACAGGGGGGGAATCAGCCCCAGCATTTT. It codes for CASSIGQGGNQPQHF.

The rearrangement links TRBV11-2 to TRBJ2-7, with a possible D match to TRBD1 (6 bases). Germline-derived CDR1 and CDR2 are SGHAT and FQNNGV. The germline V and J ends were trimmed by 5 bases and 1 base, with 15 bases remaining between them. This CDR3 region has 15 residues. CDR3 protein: CASSPERGSSYEQYF. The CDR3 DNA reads TGTGCCAGCAGCCCAGAGAGGGGGTCGTCCTACGAGCAGTACTTC.

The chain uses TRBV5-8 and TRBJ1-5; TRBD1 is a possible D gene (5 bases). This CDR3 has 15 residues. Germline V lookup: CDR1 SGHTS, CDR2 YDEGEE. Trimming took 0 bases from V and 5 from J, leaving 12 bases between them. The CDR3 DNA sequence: TGTGCCAGCAGCTTGGAAGGGGCCAGGGATCAGCCCCAGCATTTT. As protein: CASSLEGARDQPQHF.

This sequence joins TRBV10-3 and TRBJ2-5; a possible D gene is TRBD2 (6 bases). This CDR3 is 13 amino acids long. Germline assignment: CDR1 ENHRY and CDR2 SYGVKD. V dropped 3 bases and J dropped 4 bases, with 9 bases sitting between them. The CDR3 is CAISDFGGETQYF. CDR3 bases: TGTGCCATCAGTGACTTCGGGGGAGAGACCCAGTACTTC.

For the CDR3, the DNA is TGTGCCAGCAGCCCCCGGACTAGCGGCTACAATGAGCAGTTCTTC. Protein: CASSPRTSGYNEQFF. The J gene is TRBJ2-1, the V gene TRBV3-1 (or the pseudogene TRBV3-2); 10 bases match TRBD2. This CDR3 has 15 amino acids. Germline trimming cut 4 bases from V and 3 bases from J; bases unmatched to any gene: 3. Germline V gene sequence: CDR1 LGHDT, CDR2 YNNKEL (reference sequence).

Written as DNA, the CDR3 is TGTGCCGCCCAGGGGAGGGATACGCAGTATTTT. Its protein is CAAQGRDTQYF. This chain uses TRBV27 with TRBJ2-3; TRBD1 or TRBD2 may be the D gene (6 bases each). Trimming took off 11 bases at V and 6 bases at J, with 12 bases between the two ends. CDR1 and CDR2 from the germline V gene are MNHEY and SMNVEV (reference sequence). CDR3 length: 11 residues.

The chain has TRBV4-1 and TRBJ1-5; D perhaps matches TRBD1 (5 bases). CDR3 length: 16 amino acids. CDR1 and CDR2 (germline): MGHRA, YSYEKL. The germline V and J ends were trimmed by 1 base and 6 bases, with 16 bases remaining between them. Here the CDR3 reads CASSQGATVSGQPQHF. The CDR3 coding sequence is TGCGCCAGCAGCCAAGGAGCGACAGTATCAGGTCAGCCCCAGCATTTT.

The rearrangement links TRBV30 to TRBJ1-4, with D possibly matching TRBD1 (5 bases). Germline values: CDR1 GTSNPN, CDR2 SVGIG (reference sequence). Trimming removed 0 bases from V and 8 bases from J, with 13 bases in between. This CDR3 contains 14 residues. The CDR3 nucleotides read TGTGCCTGGAGTGTCAGAGGGGTTTACGAAAAACTGTTTTTT. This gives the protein CAWSVRGVYEKLFF.

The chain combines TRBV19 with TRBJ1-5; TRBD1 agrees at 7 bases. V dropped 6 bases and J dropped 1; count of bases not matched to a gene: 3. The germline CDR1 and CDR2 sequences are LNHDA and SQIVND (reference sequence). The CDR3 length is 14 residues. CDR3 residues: CASRPTGSNQPQHF. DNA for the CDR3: TGTGCCAGTAGACCGACAGGGAGCAATCAGCCCCAGCATTTT.

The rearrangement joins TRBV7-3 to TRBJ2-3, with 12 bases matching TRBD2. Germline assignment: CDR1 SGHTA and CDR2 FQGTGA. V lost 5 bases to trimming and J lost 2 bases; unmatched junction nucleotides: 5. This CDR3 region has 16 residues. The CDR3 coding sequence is TGTGCCAGCAGCCGCGGACTAGCGGGGTTCACAGATACGCAGTATTTT. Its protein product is CASSRGLAGFTDTQYF.

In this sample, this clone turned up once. CDR3 residues: CASSKGWRRGSYEQYF. DNA of the CDR3: TGTGCCAGCAGCAAAGGGTGGCGGAGGGGGTCGTACGAGCAGTACTTC. This chain connects TRBV21-1 to TRBJ2-7. TRBV21-1 is classified as a pseudogene. The CDR3 is 16 amino acids.

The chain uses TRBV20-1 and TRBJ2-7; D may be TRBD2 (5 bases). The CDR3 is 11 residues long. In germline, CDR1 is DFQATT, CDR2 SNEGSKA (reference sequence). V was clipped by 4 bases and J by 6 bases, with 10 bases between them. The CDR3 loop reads CSATGISEQYF. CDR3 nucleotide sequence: TGCAGTGCTACCGGGATCTCCGAGCAGTACTTC.

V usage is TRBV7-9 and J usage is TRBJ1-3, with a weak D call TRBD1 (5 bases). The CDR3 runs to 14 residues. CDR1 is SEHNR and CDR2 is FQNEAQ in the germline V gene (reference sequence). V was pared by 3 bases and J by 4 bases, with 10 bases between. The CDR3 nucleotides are TGTGCCAGCAGCTTTGACAGAGAGGGAAACACCATATATTTT. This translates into CASSFDREGNTIYF.

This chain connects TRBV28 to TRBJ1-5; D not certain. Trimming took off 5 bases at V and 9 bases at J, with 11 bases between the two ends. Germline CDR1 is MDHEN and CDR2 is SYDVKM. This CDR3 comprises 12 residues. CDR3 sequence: CASSPPFLPQHF. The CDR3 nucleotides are TGTGCCAGCAGTCCCCCGTTTTTGCCCCAGCATTTT.

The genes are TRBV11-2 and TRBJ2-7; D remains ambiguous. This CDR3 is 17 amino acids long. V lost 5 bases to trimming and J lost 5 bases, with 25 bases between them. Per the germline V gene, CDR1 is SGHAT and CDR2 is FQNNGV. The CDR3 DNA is TGTGCCAGCAGCCCCACCCGGTCCGCTCGGTCCCCCCACGAGCAGTACTTC. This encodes CASSPTRSARSPHEQYF.

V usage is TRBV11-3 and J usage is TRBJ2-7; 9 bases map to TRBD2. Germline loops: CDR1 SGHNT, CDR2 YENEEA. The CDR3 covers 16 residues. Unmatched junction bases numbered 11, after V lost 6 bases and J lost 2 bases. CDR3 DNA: TGTGCCAGCAGACAAGAAGCAGGCGGGGGGGCCTACGAGCAGTACTTC. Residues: CASRQEAGGGAYEQYF.

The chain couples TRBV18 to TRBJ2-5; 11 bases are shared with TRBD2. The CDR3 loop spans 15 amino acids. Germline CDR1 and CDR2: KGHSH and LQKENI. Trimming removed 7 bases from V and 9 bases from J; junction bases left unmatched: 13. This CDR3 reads CASCRLAGPPGAQYF. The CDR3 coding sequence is TGTGCCAGCTGTCGACTAGCGGGGCCCCCAGGGGCCCAGTACTTC. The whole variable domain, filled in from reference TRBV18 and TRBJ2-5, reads NAGVMQNPRHLVRRRGQEARLRCSPMKGHSHVYWYRQLPEEGLKFMVYLQKENIIDESGMPKERFSAEFPKEGPSILRIQQVVRGDSAAYFCASCRLAGPPGAQYFGPGTRLLVL.

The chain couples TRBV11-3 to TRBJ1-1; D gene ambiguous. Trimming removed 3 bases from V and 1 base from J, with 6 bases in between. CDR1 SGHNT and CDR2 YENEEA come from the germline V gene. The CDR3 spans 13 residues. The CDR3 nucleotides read TGTGCCAGCAGCTTTGGCCGGAACACTGAAGCTTTCTTT. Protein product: CASSFGRNTEAFF.

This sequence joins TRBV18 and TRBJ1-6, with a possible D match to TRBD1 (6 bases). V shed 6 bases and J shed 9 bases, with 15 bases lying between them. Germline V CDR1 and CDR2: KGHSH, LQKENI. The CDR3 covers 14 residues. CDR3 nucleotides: TGTGCCAGCTCCCCGCCGCAGGGGATTTCACCCCTCCACTTT. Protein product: CASSPPQGISPLHF. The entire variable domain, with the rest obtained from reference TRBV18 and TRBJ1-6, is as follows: NAGVMQNPRHLVRRRGQEARLRCSPMKGHSHVYWYRQLPEEGLKFMVYLQKENIIDESGMPKERFSAEFPKEGPSILRIQQVVRGDSAAYFCASSPPQGISPLHFGNGTRLTVT.

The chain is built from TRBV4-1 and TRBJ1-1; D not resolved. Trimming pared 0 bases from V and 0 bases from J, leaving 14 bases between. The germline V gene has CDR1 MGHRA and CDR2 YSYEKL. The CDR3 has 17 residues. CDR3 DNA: TGCGCCAGCAGCCAAGACCGCGGGAGGCAGCTGAACACTGAAGCTTTCTTT. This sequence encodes CASSQDRGRQLNTEAFF.

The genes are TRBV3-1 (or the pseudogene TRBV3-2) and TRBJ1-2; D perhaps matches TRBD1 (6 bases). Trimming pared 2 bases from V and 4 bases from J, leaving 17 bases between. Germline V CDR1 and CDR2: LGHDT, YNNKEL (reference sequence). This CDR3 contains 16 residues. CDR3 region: CASSQTLPRTVYGYTF. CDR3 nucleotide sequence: TGTGCCAGCAGCCAAACCCTTCCTAGGACAGTCTATGGCTACACCTTC.

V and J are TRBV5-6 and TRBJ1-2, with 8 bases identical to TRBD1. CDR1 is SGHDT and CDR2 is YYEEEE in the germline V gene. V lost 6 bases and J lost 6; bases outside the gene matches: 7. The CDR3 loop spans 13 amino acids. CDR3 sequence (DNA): TGTGCCAGCAACTGGACAGGGTTAGATGGCTACACCTTC. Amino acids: CASNWTGLDGYTF.

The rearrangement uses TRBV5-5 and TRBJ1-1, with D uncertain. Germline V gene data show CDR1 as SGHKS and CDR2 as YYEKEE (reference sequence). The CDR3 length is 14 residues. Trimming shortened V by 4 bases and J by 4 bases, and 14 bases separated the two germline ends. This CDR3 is CASSPRTAGTEAFF. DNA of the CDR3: TGTGCCAGCAGCCCGCGGACGGCCGGCACTGAAGCTTTCTTT.